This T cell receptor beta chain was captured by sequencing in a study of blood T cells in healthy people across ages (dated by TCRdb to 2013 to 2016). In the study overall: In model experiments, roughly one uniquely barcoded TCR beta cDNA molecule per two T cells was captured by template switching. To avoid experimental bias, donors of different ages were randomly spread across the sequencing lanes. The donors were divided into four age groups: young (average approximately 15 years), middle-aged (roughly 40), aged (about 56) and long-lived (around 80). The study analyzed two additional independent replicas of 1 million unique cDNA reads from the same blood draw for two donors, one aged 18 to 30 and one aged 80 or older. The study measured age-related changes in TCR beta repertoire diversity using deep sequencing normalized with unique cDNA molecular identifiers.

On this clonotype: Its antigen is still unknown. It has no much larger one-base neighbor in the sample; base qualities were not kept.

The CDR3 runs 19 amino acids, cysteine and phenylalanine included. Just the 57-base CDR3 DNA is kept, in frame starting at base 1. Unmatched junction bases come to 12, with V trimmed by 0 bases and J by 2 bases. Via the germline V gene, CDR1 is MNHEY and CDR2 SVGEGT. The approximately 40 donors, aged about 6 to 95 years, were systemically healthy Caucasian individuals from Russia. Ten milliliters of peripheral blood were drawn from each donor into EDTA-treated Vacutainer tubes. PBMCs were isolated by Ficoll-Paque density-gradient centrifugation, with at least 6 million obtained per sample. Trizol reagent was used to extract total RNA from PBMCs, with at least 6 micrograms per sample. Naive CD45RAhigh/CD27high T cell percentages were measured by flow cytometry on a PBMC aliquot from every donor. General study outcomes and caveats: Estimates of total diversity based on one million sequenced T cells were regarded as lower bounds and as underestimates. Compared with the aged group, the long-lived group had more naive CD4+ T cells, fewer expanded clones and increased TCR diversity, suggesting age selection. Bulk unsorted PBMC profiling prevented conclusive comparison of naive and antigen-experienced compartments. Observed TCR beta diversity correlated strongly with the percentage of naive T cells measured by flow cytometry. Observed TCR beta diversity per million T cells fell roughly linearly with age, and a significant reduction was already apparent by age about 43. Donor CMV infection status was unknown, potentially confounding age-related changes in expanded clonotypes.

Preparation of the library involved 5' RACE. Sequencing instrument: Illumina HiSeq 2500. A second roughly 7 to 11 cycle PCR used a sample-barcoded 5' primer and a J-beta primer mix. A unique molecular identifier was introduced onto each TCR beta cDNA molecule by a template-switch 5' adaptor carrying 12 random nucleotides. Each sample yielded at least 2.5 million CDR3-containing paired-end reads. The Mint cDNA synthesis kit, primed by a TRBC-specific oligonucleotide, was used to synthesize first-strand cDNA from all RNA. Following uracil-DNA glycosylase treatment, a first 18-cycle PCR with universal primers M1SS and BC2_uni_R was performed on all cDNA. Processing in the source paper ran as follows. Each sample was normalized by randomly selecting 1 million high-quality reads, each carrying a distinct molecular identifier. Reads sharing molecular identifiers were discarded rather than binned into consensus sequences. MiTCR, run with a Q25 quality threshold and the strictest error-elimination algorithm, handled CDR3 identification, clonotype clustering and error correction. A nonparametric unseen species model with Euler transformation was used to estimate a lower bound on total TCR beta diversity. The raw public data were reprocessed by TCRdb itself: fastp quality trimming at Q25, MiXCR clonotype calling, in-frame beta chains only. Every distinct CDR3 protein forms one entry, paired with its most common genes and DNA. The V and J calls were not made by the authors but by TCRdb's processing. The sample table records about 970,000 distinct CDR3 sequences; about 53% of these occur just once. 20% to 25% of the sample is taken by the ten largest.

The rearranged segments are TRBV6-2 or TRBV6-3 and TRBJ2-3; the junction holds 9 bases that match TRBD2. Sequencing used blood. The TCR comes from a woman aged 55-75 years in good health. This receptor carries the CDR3 CASSYSEWRASGNTDTQYF. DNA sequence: TGTGCCAGCAGTTACTCTGAATGGAGGGCTAGCGGGAACACAGATACGCAGTATTTT.